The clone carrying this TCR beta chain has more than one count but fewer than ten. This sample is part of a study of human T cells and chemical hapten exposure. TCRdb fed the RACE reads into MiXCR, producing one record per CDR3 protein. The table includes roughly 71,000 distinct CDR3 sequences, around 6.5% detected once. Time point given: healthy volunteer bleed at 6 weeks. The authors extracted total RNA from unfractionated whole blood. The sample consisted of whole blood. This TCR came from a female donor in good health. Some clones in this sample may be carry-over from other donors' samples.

CDR3 DNA: TGTGCCAGTAAGGGGACAGATAAAGAGACCCAGTACTTC. This codes for CASKGTDKETQYF. V is TRBV19 and J is TRBJ2-5, with 7 nucleotides matching TRBD1. This CDR3 is built from 13 residues. Germline V lookup: CDR1 LNHDA, CDR2 SQIVND (reference sequence). V shed 7 bases and J 3 bases; nucleotides not matched to a gene: 5.